This T cell receptor beta chain was recovered during a study of T cell responses to AZD1222 COVID-19 vaccine. Study results and limitations: Researchers took repertoire samples only after the peak T cell response had come. Seropositive at baseline were only a handful of AZD1222 recipients. Distributed over spike, vaccine-associated CD4 TCRs predominated at 160-218 and 743-854.

Concerning this clone: Its antigen is not identified.

Sequenced by immunoSEQ multiplex PCR; TCRdb stores in-frame clones only, minus some. The repertoire includes nearly 100,000 clones, nearly 90% of them detected once, and about 2.8% sits in the top ten. This TCR derives from an adult in good health. Sequenced here: peripheral blood, sampled on day 0 of AZD1222 vaccination.

CDR3 nucleotide sequence: TGTGCCAGCAAGGGACAGTACTATGGCTACACCTTC. Translating gives CASKGQYYGYTF. V usage is TRBV6-5 and J usage is TRBJ1-2, with 7 positions matching TRBD1. Trimming took 7 bases from V and 3 from J; bases not matched to a gene: 2. The germline V gene encodes CDR1 MNHEY and CDR2 SVGAGI. The CDR3 sequence is 12 residues long.